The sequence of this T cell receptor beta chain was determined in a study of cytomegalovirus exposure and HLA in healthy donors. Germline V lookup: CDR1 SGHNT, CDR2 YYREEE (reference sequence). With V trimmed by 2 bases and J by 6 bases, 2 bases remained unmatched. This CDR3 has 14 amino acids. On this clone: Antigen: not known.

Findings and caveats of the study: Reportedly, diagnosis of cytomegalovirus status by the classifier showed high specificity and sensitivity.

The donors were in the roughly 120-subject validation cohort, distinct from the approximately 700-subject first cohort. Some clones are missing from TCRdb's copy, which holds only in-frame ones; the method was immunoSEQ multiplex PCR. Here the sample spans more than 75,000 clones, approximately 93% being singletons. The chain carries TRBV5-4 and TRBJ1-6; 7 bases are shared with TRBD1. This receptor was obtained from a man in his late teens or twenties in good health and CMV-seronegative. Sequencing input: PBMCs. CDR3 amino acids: CASSLGQANSPLHF. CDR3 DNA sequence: TGTGCCAGCAGCTTAGGACAGGCTAATTCACCCCTCCACTTT.